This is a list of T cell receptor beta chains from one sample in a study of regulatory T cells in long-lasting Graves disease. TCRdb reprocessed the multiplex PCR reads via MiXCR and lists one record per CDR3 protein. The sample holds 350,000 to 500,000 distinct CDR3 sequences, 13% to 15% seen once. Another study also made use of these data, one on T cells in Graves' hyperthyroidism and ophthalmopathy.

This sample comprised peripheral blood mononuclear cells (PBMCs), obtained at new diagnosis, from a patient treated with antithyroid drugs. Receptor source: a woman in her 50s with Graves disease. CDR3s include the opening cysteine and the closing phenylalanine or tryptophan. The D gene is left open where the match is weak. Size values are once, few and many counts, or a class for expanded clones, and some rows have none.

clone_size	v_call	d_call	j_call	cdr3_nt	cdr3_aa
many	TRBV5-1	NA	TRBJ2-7	TGCGCCAGCAGCTTGGTTAAGTGGGAATCTGGGGAGCAGTACTTC	CASSLVKWESGEQYF
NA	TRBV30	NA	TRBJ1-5	TGTGCCTGGAAGCCTCAGGGAAAAAGCAATCAGCCCCAGCATTTT	CAWKPQGKSNQPQHF
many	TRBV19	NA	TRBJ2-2	TGTGCCAGTAGTCCATCCCGCCGTATCGAGCTGTTTTTT	CASSPSRRIELFF
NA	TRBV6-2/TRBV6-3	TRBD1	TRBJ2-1	TGTGCCAGCAGAGGTCAGGGCCGGGACAGTTATGAGCAGTTCTTC	CASRGQGRDSYEQFF
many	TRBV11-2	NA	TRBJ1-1	TGTGCCAGCAGCTTAGGGGTTGCCGGGAAGAAGGACACTGAAGCTTTCTTT	CASSLGVAGKKDTEAFF
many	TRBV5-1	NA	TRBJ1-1	TGCGCCAGCAGCCCAACTCCAGCGAACACTGAAGCTTTCTTT	CASSPTPANTEAFF
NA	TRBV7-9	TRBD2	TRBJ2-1	TGTGCCAGCAGCACCCCCGGACTAGCCCCCGGCCAGAGGGGAAATGAGCAGTTCTTC	CASSTPGLAPGQRGNEQFF
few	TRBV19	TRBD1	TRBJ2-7	TGTGCCAGTAGTATTCCGACAGGGCCCAGCCCCGAGCAGTACTTC	CASSIPTGPSPEQYF
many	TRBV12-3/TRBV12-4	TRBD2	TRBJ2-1	TGTGCCAGCAGTTTAAGCTGGACTAGCTTTTCGGATGAGCAGTTCTTC	CASSLSWTSFSDEQFF
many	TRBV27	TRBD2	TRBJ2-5	TGTGCCAGCAGTTCCCCTCAGCGGGAGGGCGAAGAGACCCAGTACTTC	CASSSPQREGEETQYF
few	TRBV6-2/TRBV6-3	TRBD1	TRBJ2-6	TGTGCCAGCAGTTATTCCCCGGGACAGGGCTTCTCTGGGGCCAACGTCCTGACTTTC	CASSYSPGQGFSGANVLTF
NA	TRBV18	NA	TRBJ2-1	TGTGCCAGCTCACCACTGGAAGGAGCGGCTCTTAGCTCCTACAATGAGCAGTTCTTC	CASSPLEGAALSSYNEQFF
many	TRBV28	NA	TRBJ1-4	TGTGCCAGCAGTGCTATGGAGGGCCGCGCTTTCGGTGAAAAACTGTTTTTT	CASSAMEGRAFGEKLFF
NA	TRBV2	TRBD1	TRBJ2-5	TGTGCCAGCAGGGGGACAGGGGGGTACCAAGAGACCCAGTACTTC	CASRGTGGYQETQYF
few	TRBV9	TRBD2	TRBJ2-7	TGTGCCAGCAGCGCTCGGACTAGCGGGAGCCCGAAGTTC	CASSARTSGSPKF
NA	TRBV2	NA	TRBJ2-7	TGTGCCAATAGGGGCAGGGGCTACGAGCAGTACTTC	CANRGRGYEQYF
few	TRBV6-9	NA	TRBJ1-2	TGTGCCAGCAGTTACTTCCGACATTCCAACTATGGCTACACCTTC	CASSYFRHSNYGYTF
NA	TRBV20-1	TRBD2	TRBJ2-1	TGCAGTGCGAATCTAGCGGGAGCCCACAATGAGCAGTTCTTC	CSANLAGAHNEQFF
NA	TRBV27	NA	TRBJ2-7	TGTGCCAGCAATCCGACAGGATTCTCCTACGAGCAGTACTTC	CASNPTGFSYEQYF
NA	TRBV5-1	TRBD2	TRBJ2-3	TGCGCCAGCAGCAAAACCGGGACTAGCGGGAGTATTGATACGCAGTATTTT	CASSKTGTSGSIDTQYF
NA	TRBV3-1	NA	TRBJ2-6	TGTGCCAGCAGCCAAGATTTCCCTGGGGCCAACGTCCTGACTTTC	CASSQDFPGANVLTF
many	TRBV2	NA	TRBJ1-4	TGTGCCAGCAGTGAAGCGCGGGACCTCCACCGGGCTAATGAAAAACTGTTTTTT	CASSEARDLHRANEKLFF
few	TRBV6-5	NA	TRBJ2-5	TGTGCCAGCAGTTACTCGAGTGGAGGGTCGTTTATTTTGGGAGAGACCCAGTACTTC	CASSYSSGGSFILGETQYF
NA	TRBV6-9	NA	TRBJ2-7	TGTGCCAGCAGTTATCTTCCGGGGACCTACGAGCAGTACTTC	CASSYLPGTYEQYF
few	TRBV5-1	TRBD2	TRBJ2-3	TGCGCCAGCAGCTTCGAGCTAGCGGGAGGAGATACGCAGTATTTT	CASSFELAGGDTQYF
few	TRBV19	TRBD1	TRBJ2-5	TGTGCCAGTAGTGGACAGGGGAAAGAGACCCAGTACTTC	CASSGQGKETQYF
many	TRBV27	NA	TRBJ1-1	TGTGCCAGCAGTTTATCCCCGACAGCCATGAACACTGAAGCTTTCTTT	CASSLSPTAMNTEAFF
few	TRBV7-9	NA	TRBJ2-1	TGTGCCAGCAGCCCGACCAGCGCTTTAAACCACAATGAGCAGTTCTTC	CASSPTSALNHNEQFF
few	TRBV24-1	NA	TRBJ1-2	TGTGCCACCAGTGATCACAGACGGCCCCCCTATGGCTACACCTTC	CATSDHRRPPYGYTF
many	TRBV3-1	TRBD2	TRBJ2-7	TGTGCCAGCAGCCGCACTAGCGGGACGGAAGAGCAGTACTTC	CASSRTSGTEEQYF
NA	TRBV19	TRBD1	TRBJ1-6	TGTGCCAGTAGTACCCGACAGGGGGCTTCACCCCTCCACTTT	CASSTRQGASPLHF
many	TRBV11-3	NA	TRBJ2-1	TGTGCCAGCAGCCCACGGAGCGGGTACAATGAGCAGTTCTTC	CASSPRSGYNEQFF
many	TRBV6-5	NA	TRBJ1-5	TGTGCCAGCGGTTACTCAAGCGGGAGCAATCAGCCCCAGCATTTT	CASGYSSGSNQPQHF
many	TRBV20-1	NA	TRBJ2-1	TGCAGTGCTGGGGGGGGGCCACACTACAATGAGCAGTTCTTC	CSAGGGPHYNEQFF
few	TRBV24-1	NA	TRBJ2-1	TGTGCCACCAGTGATCCAGGGATAGGAATAGGAAGTTCCTACAATGAGCAGTTCTTC	CATSDPGIGIGSSYNEQFF
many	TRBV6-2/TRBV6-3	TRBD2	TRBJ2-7	TGTGCCAGCAGTTACTCAGGGGCTAGCGGGGTTCTCTACGAGCAGTACTTC	CASSYSGASGVLYEQYF
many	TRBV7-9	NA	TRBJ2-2	TGTGCCAGCAGCATATATGGGACCGGGGAGCTGTTTTTT	CASSIYGTGELFF
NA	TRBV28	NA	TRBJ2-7	TGTGCCAGCAGTCCCTCGTGGGGGGTGAGCCCCTACGAGCAGTACTTC	CASSPSWGVSPYEQYF
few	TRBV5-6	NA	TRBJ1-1	TGTGCCAGCAGCTTGCCCGGCGGCTTGGGCACTGAAGCTTTCTTT	CASSLPGGLGTEAFF
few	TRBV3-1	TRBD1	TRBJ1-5	TGTGCCAGCAGCAACGGACAGGCTAGCAATCAGCCCCAGCATTTT	CASSNGQASNQPQHF
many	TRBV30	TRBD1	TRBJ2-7	TGTGCCTGGATGCTACAGGGGGTGGGGGAGCAGTACTTC	CAWMLQGVGEQYF
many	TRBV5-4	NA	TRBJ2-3	TGTGCCAGCAGCTGGGGACCCAGCACAGATACGCAGTATTTT	CASSWGPSTDTQYF
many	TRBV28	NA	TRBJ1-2	TGTGCCAGCAGGGTCACAGGCGTCCTTGACTATGGCTACACCTTC	CASRVTGVLDYGYTF
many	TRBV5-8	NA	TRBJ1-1	TGTGCCAGCAGCTTGTATAAACAGAGAAACACTGAAGCTTTCTTT	CASSLYKQRNTEAFF
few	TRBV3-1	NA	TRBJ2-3	TGTGCCAGCAGCCAAGTCCCGACTAGCACAGATACGCAGTATTTT	CASSQVPTSTDTQYF
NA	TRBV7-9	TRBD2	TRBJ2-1	TGTGCCAGCAGCTTAACCTCCCGGCCTAGCGGGAGAAACCATGAGCAGTTCTTC	CASSLTSRPSGRNHEQFF
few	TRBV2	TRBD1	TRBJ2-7	TGTGCCAGCAAAACCGGGACAGGGAACTACGAGCAGTACTTC	CASKTGTGNYEQYF
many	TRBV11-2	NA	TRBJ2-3	TGTGCCAGCAGCACAGAAAGGAGGGTAGCGCAGTATTTT	CASSTERRVAQYF
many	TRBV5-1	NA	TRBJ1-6	TGCGCCAGCAAAGGAGATGAGAATTCACCCCTCCACTTT	CASKGDENSPLHF
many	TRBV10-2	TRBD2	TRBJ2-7	TGCGCCAGCAGAGGGACTAGCGGGACCAACCCCCCTAGGGAGCAGTACTTC	CASRGTSGTNPPREQYF
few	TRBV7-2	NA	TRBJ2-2	TGTGCCAGCAGCTTTGCCGCGGAGGACACCGGGGAGCTGTTTTTT	CASSFAAEDTGELFF
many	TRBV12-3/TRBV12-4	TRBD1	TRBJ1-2	TGTGCCAGCAGAGGACAGGGGGCGCGGGGTGGCTACACCTTC	CASRGQGARGGYTF
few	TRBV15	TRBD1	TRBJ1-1	TGTGCCACCAGCAGGGGACTACAGGGGCCGAACACTGAAGCTTTCTTT	CATSRGLQGPNTEAFF